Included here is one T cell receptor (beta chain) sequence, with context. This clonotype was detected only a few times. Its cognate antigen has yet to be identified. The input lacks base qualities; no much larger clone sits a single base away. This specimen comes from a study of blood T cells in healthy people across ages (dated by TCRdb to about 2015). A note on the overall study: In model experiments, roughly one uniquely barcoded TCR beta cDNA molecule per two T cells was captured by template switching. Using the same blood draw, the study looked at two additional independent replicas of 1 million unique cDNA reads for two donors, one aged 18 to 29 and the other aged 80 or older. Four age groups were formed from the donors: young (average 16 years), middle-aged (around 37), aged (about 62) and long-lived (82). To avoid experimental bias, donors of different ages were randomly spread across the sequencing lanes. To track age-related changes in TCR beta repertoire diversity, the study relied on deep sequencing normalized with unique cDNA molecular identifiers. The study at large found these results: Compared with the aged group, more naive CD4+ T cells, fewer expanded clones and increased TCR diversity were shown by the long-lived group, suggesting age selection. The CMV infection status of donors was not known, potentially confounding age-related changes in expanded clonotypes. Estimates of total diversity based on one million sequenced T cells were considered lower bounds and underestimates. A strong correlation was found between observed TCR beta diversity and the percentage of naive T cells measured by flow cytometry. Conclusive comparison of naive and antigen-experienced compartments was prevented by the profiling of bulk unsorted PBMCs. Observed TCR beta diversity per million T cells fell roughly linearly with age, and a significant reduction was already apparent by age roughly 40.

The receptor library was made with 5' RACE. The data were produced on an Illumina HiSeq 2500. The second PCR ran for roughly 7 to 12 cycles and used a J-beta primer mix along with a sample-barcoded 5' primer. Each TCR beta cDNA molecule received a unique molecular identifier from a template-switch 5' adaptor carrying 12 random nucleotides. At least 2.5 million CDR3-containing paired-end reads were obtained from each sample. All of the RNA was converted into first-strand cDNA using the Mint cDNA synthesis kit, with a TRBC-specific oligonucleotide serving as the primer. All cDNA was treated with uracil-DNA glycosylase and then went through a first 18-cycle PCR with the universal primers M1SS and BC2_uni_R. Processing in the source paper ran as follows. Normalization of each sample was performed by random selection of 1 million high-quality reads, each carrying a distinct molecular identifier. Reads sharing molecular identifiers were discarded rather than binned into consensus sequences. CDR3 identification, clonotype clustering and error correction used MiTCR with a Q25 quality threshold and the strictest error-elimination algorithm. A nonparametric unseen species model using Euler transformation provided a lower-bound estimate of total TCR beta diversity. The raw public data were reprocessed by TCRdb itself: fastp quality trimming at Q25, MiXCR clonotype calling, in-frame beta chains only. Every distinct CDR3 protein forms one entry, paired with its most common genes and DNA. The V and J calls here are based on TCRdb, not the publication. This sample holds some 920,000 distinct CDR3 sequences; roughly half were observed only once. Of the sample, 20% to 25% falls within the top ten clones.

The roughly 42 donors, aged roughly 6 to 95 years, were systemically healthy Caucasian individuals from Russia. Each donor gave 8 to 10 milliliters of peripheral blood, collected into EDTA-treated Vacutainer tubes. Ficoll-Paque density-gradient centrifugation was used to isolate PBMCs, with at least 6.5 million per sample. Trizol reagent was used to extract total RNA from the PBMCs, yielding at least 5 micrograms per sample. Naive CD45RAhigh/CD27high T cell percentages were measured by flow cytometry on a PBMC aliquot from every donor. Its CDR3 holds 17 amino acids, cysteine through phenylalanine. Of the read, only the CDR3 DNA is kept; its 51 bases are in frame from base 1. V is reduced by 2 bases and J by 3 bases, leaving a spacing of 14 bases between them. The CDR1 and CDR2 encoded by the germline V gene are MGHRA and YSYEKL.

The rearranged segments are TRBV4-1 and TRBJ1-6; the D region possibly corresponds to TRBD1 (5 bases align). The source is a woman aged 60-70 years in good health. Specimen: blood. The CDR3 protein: CASSQSNWQGYNSPLHF. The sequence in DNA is TGCGCCAGCAGCCAAAGCAATTGGCAGGGCTATAATTCACCCCTCCACTTT.